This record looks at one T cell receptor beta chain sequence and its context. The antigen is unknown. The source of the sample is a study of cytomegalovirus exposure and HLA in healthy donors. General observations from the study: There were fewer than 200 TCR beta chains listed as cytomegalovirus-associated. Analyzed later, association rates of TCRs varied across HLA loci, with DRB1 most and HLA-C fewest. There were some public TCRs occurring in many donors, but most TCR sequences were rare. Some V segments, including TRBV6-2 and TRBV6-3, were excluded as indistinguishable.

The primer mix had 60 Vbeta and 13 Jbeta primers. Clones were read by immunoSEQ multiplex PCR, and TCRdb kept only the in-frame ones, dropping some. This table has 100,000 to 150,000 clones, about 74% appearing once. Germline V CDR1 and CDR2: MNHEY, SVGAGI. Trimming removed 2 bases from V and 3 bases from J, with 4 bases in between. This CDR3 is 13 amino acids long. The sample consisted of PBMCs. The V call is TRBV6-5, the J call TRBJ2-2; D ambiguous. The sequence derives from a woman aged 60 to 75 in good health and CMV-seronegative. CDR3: CASSYRDTGELFF. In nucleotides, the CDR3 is TGTGCCAGCAGTTACCGAGACACCGGGGAGCTGTTTTTT.